These 21 T cell receptor beta chains share one sample of origin, sequenced in a study of T-cell memory formation after mild COVID-19 (dated by TCRdb to the early 2020s). The library was produced with 5' RACE. TCRdb lists the instrument as Illumina NovaSeq 6000. The public reads were reanalyzed by TCRdb: fastp trimming at Q25, MiXCR alignment, in-frame beta chains only. Every distinct CDR3 protein forms one entry, paired with its most common genes and DNA. This sample holds about 360,000 distinct CDR3 sequences; under 15% were observed only once. Under 25% of the sample is held by the ten biggest clonotypes. The sequencing input was PBMCs or a T cell subset sorted from them (not recorded which). The source is a man younger than 35 who had mild COVID-19 (a few samples of this study predate the infection). The sample titles of this study are shuffled in the database, so cell type and time point are left out; the donor was told from shared clones.

J is TRBJ2-2 and V is TRBV6-5, with D unclear. The length of the CDR3 is 15 residues. Germline-derived CDR1 and CDR2 are MNHEY and SVGAGI. V dropped 4 bases and J dropped 4 bases, with 13 bases sitting between them. CDR3 nucleotide sequence: TGTGCCAGCAGTTCCGGCCAATTGCTCACCGGGGAGCTGTTTTTT. It codes for CASSSGQLLTGELFF.

This clonotype has only a few counts. This sequence joins TRBV7-9 and TRBJ2-3; TRBD1 agrees at 8 bases. CDR1 is SEHNR, CDR2 FQNEAQ, per germline (reference sequence). Trimming at V came to 5 bases and at J to 4 bases, leaving 14 bases not matched to a gene. This CDR3 is 17 amino acids long. The CDR3 nucleotides are TGTGCCAGCAGCAAGAGAAGGCTTGGACAGGGATCAGATACGCAGTATTTT. This encodes CASSKRRLGQGSDTQYF.

This clonotype was found a few times. The chain has TRBV20-1 and TRBJ2-7, with TRBD1 matching 9 bases. The V segment lost 5 bases and the J segment 7 bases; nucleotides outside the gene matches: 9. Germline V CDR1 and CDR2: DFQATT, SNEGSKA (reference sequence). CDR3 length equals 13 residues. CDR3 sequence: CSALRDRVEEQYF. DNA for the CDR3: TGCAGTGCTCTCCGGGACAGGGTCGAGGAGCAGTACTTC.

This chain uses TRBV7-2 with TRBJ2-1; perhaps D is TRBD1 or TRBD2 (5 bases each). Germline V CDR1 and CDR2: SGHTA, FQGNSA. Trimming cost V 1 base and J 9 bases, with 13 bases left between them. This CDR3 spans 14 amino acids. CDR3 region: CASSLVGTPGEQFF. In nucleotides, the CDR3 is TGTGCCAGCAGCTTAGTGGGGACCCCCGGTGAGCAGTTCTTC.

The chain is built from TRBV6-5 and TRBJ2-1; D might be TRBD2 (6 bases). Germline CDR1 reads MNHEY; CDR2 reads SVGAGI. The CDR3 contains 15 residues. V was clipped by 7 bases and J by 0 bases, with 13 bases between them. DNA for the CDR3: TGTGCCAGCACCCACGGGCGGGGCTCCTACAATGAGCAGTTCTTC. It specifies CASTHGRGSYNEQFF.

This clonotype has a handful of counts. The chain couples TRBV6-5 to TRBJ2-2, with 8 bases identical to TRBD2. The junction had 15 bases not matched to a gene; V was cut back by 6 bases and J by 6 bases. The germline V gene has CDR1 MNHEY and CDR2 SVGAGI. CDR3 length: 17 residues. CDR3 sequence reads: CASSLTLSGTRSGELFF. CDR3 in DNA: TGTGCCAGCAGCCTGACCCTCTCCGGGACTAGGTCCGGGGAGCTGTTTTTT.

At least ten counts were recorded for this clonotype. CDR3: CASRSDLGKNIQYF. In DNA, the CDR3 is TGCGCCAGCAGGTCAGATTTGGGCAAAAACATTCAGTACTTC. This chain connects TRBV5-1 to TRBJ2-4; no firm D call. Trimming left V 5 bases short and J 3 bases short, with 12 bases between. The length of the CDR3 is 14 residues. From germline, CDR1 is SGHRS and CDR2 YFSETQ.

The chain is built from TRBV18 and TRBJ2-5; D ambiguous. CDR1 and CDR2 from the germline V gene are KGHSH and LQKENI. Trimming shortened V by 6 bases and J by 7 bases, and 21 bases separated the two germline ends. CDR3 length: 15 residues. CDR3 region: CASSLDPGRTGTQYF. The CDR3 region has the DNA TGTGCCAGCTCCCTAGACCCGGGCCGTACCGGGACCCAGTACTTC.

This clonotype was detected only a few times. The V call is TRBV28, the J call TRBJ1-1, with 9 bases that match TRBD1. This CDR3 spans 16 amino acids. Germline V CDR1 and CDR2: MDHEN, SYDVKM. V was clipped by 3 bases and J by 1 base; unmatched bases: 6. CDR3 bases: TGTGCCAGCAGTTTGGCCCCGGGACAGGGGAACACTGAAGCTTTCTTT. Translation gives CASSLAPGQGNTEAFF.

This clonotype was recorded a few times. This chain connects TRBV5-1 to TRBJ2-1; D is possibly TRBD1 or TRBD2 (5 bases each). There are 14 residues in the CDR3. Trimming removed 5 bases from V and 0 bases from J, with 9 bases in between. Germline CDR1 SGHRS, CDR2 YFSETQ. The CDR3 loop is CASSRGFSYNEQFF. CDR3 nucleotide sequence: TGCGCCAGCAGTCGGGGCTTCTCCTACAATGAGCAGTTCTTC.

Ten or more counts support this clonotype. The chain couples TRBV7-9 to TRBJ1-4; the D gene is possibly TRBD1 (5 bases). The CDR3 totals 14 residues. CDR1 and CDR2 (germline): SEHNR, FQNEAQ (reference sequence). Deletions cut 0 bases from V and 7 bases from J, with 9 bases between. CDR3 loop: CASSLARQGEKLFF. CDR3 nucleotide sequence: TGTGCCAGCAGCTTAGCGCGGCAGGGTGAAAAACTGTTTTTT.

This clonotype was observed a handful of times. V gene TRBV19 combines with J gene TRBJ1-2; D is possibly TRBD1 (5 bases). This CDR3 has 14 residues. The V gene lost 6 bases and the J gene lost 4 bases, with 15 bases spanning the gap. The germline gives CDR1 LNHDA, CDR2 SQIVND (reference sequence). Written as DNA, the CDR3 is TGTGCCAGTAGCCCCAGGGATTGGGGCTATGGCTACACCTTC. Translating it yields CASSPRDWGYGYTF.

This clonotype was seen more than once but under ten times. This chain connects TRBV4-3 to TRBJ1-1; D is unclear. CDR1 is LGHNA and CDR2 is YSLEER in the germline V gene. With 0 bases removed from V and 1 base from J, the gap between germline ends came to 9 bases. This CDR3 is 15 amino acids long. For the CDR3, the DNA is TGCGCCAGCAGCCAAGATGATGCAGGGAACACTGAAGCTTTCTTT. It translates to CASSQDDAGNTEAFF.

This clonotype was seen only a few times. The rearrangement uses TRBV30 and TRBJ1-5; D perhaps matches TRBD1 (6 bases). This CDR3 spans 16 amino acids. V lost 1 base to trimming and J lost 3 bases, with 16 bases between them. Germline CDR1 and CDR2: GTSNPN and SVGIG (reference sequence). The CDR3 DNA follows: TGTGCCTGGAGTGGGGTTGGACAGCCGTTCAATCAGCCCCAGCATTTT. Translating gives CAWSGVGQPFNQPQHF. Combining the CDR3 with reference TRBV30 and TRBJ1-5 gives the whole variable domain SQTIHQWPATLVQPVGSPLSLECTVEGTSNPNLYWYRQAAGRGLQLLFYSVGIGQISSEVPQNLSASRPQDRQFILSSKKLLLSDSGFYLCAWSGVGQPFNQPQHFGDGTRLSIL.

The chain recombines TRBV11-2 with TRBJ1-1; unclear D gene. The V end was cut by 2 bases, the J end by 2 bases, with 12 bases between. CDR1 and CDR2 from the germline V gene are SGHAT and FQNNGV. The CDR3 contains 15 residues. The CDR3 DNA reads as TGTGCCAGCAGCTTAATGCCGGGAGGTAACACTGAAGCTTTCTTT. This gives the protein CASSLMPGGNTEAFF.

This clonotype was seen repeatedly, ten times or more. In nucleotides, the CDR3 is TGTGCCAGCAGTTTAGGCAGGGTCTATCAGCCCCAGCATTTT. Translating gives CASSLGRVYQPQHF. The chain is built from TRBV12-3 or TRBV12-4 and TRBJ1-5; perhaps TRBD1 as D (5 bases). The ends were cut back, 1 base at V and 5 bases at J, with 9 bases in the middle. This CDR3 has 14 residues.

This clonotype was counted between two and nine times. The chain joins TRBV9 to TRBJ1-1, with D perhaps matching TRBD1 (5 bases). V was clipped by 4 bases and J by 4 bases, with 14 bases between them. Looked up from germline, CDR1 is SGDLS and CDR2 is YYNGEE. CDR3 length: 14 amino acids. The chain's CDR3 is CASSIIGGFTEAFF. Written as DNA, the CDR3 is TGTGCCAGCAGCATTATCGGGGGTTTCACTGAAGCTTTCTTT.

V and J are TRBV4-1 and TRBJ2-5, with TRBD1 matching over 10 bases. The CDR3 totals 16 residues. Germline-derived CDR1 and CDR2 are MGHRA and YSYEKL. V dropped 1 base and J dropped 1; count of bases not matched to a gene: 3. DNA of the CDR3: TGCGCCAGCAGCCAAGGGGGACAGGGGATCCAAGAGACCCAGTACTTC. Translation: CASSQGGQGIQETQYF.

This clonotype occurred a few times. The gene calls are TRBV6-5 and TRBJ1-6; no clear D gene. CDR3 length: 13 amino acids. Deletions cut 5 bases from V and 9 bases from J, with 11 bases between. Germline-derived CDR1 and CDR2 are MNHEY and SVGAGI. CDR3 nucleotides: TGTGCCAGCAGTAAGGTGCAACGTTCACCCCTCCACTTT. This sequence encodes CASSKVQRSPLHF.

The rearrangement joins TRBV30 to TRBJ2-7; tentative D call: TRBD1 (6 bases). Germline CDR1 GTSNPN, CDR2 SVGIG (reference sequence). V lost 4 bases and J lost 2, with 18 bases in between. The CDR3 runs to 15 residues. This CDR3 is CAWNRGTGSTYEQYF. The CDR3, as DNA: TGTGCCTGGAACCGGGGAACAGGGAGTACCTACGAGCAGTACTTC.

Only a few counts were recorded for this clonotype. The rearrangement uses TRBV27 and TRBJ1-6, with D unclear. V lost 2 bases and J 9 bases, leaving 5 bases between the germline ends. Germline V gene lookup returns CDR1 MNHEY and CDR2 SMNVEV (reference sequence). The CDR3 totals 12 residues. Here the CDR3 reads CASSLGVSPLHF. CDR3 DNA: TGTGCCAGCAGTTTAGGGGTTTCACCCCTCCACTTT.